This section outlines one T cell receptor beta chain sequence together with its context. At least ten counts were recorded for this clonotype. Its antigen is currently not known. One base away there is no much larger clone; base qualities are not given. These data are taken from a study of T cells in Graves' hyperthyroidism and ophthalmopathy (dated by TCRdb to about 2019). Concerning the study at large: Peripheral blood was collected at initial diagnosis, before any treatment. The roughly 100 discovery patients were randomly divided into training and test sets at a 7:3 ratio. In addition, the study compared T-cell repertoires in thyroid tissue and in blood from roughly 6 Graves' hyperthyroidism patients. A discovery cohort of about a hundred patients, 43 with Graves' ophthalmopathy and 55 to 60 with stable Graves' hyperthyroidism, was used to find distinguishing TCR V-J signatures. An independent validation cohort of under 20 hyperthyroidism patients and about 15 patients who later progressed to ophthalmopathy tested prospective prediction of ophthalmopathy. The paper reports TCR Vbeta CDR3 sequencing of more than 120 peripheral blood samples: under 45 ophthalmopathy, approximately 74 hyperthyroidism and some 17 progressor patients. Following sampling, methimazole starting at 30 mg daily was given to hyperthyroidism patients, and high-dose intravenous methylprednisolone was given to ophthalmopathy patients.

In the ophthalmopathy patients, disease was moderately to severely active, with a Clinical Activity Score of 3 or more, a NOSPECS grade of 4 or more, and a duration of less than 3 months. Patients with uncontrolled infections, other autoimmune diseases, pregnancy or lactation were excluded. Clinical symptoms, serum thyroxine and TRAb, thyroid ultrasound, and orbital computed tomography formed the basis for the diagnoses. PBMCs were separated from approximately 10 ml of fresh peripheral blood using Ficoll-Paque density gradient centrifugation. Trizol reagent was used to extract total RNA, and RNA quality was then checked on an Agilent 2100 Bioanalyzer. The TCR beta CDR3 regions were amplified from RNA transcripts. The first round of RT-PCR for the TCR CDR3 was performed with the HTBI primer set and the Qiagen OneStep RT-PCR kit. Libraries were constructed in a second round of multiplex PCR, after which size selection and purification were carried out. Libraries were sequenced paired-end with 100 bp reads on an Illumina HiSeq2000. The published analysis was carried out like this. SOAPnuke was used to process the raw data, removing reads that contained adapters or uncalled bases, had a mean Phred below 15, or lacked an exact match to the constant primer or identifier. COPE v1.2.5 was used to merge high-quality paired reads, and clonotypes were defined as unique nucleotide sequences. Clonotypes were aligned to IMGT TRBV, TRBD and TRBJ reference segments using MiTCR v1.1. The analysis was restricted to V-J combinations with a frequency above 0.0001, which together covered roughly 99% of the repertoires. The TCS score was defined as F50 (clonal expansion) divided by E x V (chaos), with BLOSUM62-based TCRdist calculated between CDR3 peptides within each V-J. Welch's t-statistics and random forest reduced roughly 540 V-J features to 13, which were used in a naive Bayes classifier (R e1071). The public reads were run again by TCRdb, first through fastp at Q25 and then through MiXCR, and only productive beta chains were kept. Every entry covers one CDR3 protein and lists the most common genes and DNA from its rows. These V and J calls originate from TCRdb's pipeline instead of the authors' own analysis. For this sample there are a few hundred thousand distinct CDR3 sequences; roughly 15% appear just once. The top ten hold 25% to 30% of the sample.

Per the germline V gene (reference sequence), SEHNR is the CDR1 and FQNEAQ is the CDR2. V and J lose 5 bases and 5 bases, and a span of 10 bases separates them. The CDR3 runs 13 amino acids, cysteine and phenylalanine included. CDR3 DNA only is kept here, 39 bases in frame from base 1. Overall study outcomes, separate from this receptor: In validation, progression to ophthalmopathy was predicted by the model with around 70% sensitivity and under 85% specificity, a median of about 6 months before onset. A 13 V-J signature model separated ophthalmopathy from stable hyperthyroidism, with roughly 88% sensitivity and just under 84% specificity in cross-validation and 80%/75% in testing. Most expanded thyroid clonotypes (frequency above 0.001) were also found in blood, which suggests that blood repertoires may mirror thyroid immune responses. Sample size was not statistically predetermined, and investigators were not blinded to group allocation.

The rearranged chain carries TRBV7-9 and TRBJ2-1, with no confidently assigned D gene. Input material: blood. The sequence was collected from a woman in her twenties or thirties with Graves' ophthalmopathy. The CDR3: CASSTDGHNEQFF. The bases read TGTGCCAGCAGCACGGACGGACACAATGAGCAGTTCTTC.